The clone carrying this T cell receptor beta chain was recorded a few times. The data were taken from a study of blood T cell repertoires in COVID-19. Study summary: Samples of COVID-19 (acute and convalescent) were obtained from the United States, Italy and Spain.

Sequenced by immunoSEQ multiplex PCR; TCRdb stores in-frame clones only, minus some. The repertoire includes 150,000 to 200,000 clones, about 86% of them detected once, and about 0.95% sits in the top ten. Germline assignment: CDR1 MGHRA and CDR2 YSYEKL. The CDR3 spans 18 residues. V dropped 9 bases and J dropped 2 bases, with 26 bases sitting between them. The chain links TRBV4-1 to TRBJ1-3; D is possibly TRBD1 (6 bases). The sequence was obtained from a man between 18 and 29 years old with acute or convalescent COVID-19. The specimen sequenced was peripheral blood. This chain's CDR3 is CASSPVYQGSIAGNTIYF. CDR3 sequence (DNA): TGCGCCAGTTCGCCGGTGTATCAGGGGTCCATCGCTGGAAACACCATATATTTT.